The T cell receptor (beta chain) under discussion was sequenced for a study of cytomegalovirus exposure and HLA in healthy donors. Findings and limits, study-wide: Across HLA loci, a later analysis found differing TCR association rates, with DRB1 most and HLA-C fewest. There were several of the most significant clusters that appeared linked to common viral pathogens in a later analysis. Donors belonging to an Asian-associated ancestry cluster reportedly showed fewer N-insertions in productive TCRs than the approximately 700-donor mean, according to what a later analysis found.

As regards this clone: As yet, its antigen is unknown.

Primers for the PCR totalled 60 Vbeta and 13 Jbeta. Clones were read by immunoSEQ multiplex PCR, and TCRdb kept only the in-frame ones, dropping some. This table lists roughly 220,000 clones. This receptor was taken from a girl aged 2 to 9 in good health and CMV-seropositive. Sequencing was performed on PBMCs.

As DNA, the CDR3 is TGTGCCACCAGCAGAGATGCGGCGGGGATGGATGAGCAGTTCTTC. Its translation is CATSRDAAGMDEQFF. The chain recombines TRBV15 with TRBJ2-1; possibly TRBD2 for D (6 bases). Trimming removed 0 bases at V and 8 bases at J, with 14 bases between. Germline-derived CDR1 and CDR2 are LNHNV and YYDKDF (reference sequence). CDR3 length equals 15 residues.